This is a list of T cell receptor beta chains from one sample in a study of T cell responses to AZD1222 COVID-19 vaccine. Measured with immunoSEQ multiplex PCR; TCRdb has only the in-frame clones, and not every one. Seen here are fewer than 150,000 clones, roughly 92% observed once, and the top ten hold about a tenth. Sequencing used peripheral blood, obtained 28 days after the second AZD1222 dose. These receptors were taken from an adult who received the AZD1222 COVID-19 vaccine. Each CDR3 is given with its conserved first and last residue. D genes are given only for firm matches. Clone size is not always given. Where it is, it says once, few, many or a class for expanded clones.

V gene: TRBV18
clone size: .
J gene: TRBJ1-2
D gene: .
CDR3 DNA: TGTGCCAGCTTACCACCCGGTACCCTCCCACGCGGCTACACCTTC
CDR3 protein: CASLPPGTLPRGYTF

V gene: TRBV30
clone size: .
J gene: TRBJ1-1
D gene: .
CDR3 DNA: TGTGCCTGGAGTGTAAGGGGACGCCCGAACACTGAAGCTTTCTTT
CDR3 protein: CAWSVRGRPNTEAFF

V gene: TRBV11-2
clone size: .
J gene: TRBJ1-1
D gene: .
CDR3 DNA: TGTGCCAGCAGCTTAGCTGCGGGGGTAGGGGCTTTCTTT
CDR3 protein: CASSLAAGVGAFF

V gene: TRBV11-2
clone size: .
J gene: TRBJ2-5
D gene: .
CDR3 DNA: TGTGCCAGCAGTCCCGGGGGTCGGGGGACCCAGTACTTC
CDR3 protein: CASSPGGRGTQYF

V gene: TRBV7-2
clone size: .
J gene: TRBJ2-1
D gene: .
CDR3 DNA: TGTGCCAGCAGCGATCAGGGAACGGGTTTGGGTGAGCAGTTCTTC
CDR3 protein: CASSDQGTGLGEQFF

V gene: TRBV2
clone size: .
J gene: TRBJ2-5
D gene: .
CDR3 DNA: TGTGCCAGCACTGCTAACCAAGAGACCCAGTACTTC
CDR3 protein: CASTANQETQYF

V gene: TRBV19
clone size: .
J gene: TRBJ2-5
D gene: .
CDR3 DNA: TGTGCCAGTAGTATATCCGGATTCCAAGAGACCCAGTACTTC
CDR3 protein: CASSISGFQETQYF

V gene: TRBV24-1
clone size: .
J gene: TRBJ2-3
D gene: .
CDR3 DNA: TGTGCCACCAGTGACACCGGGGCTTCTAGCACAGATACGCAGTATTTT
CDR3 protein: CATSDTGASSTDTQYF

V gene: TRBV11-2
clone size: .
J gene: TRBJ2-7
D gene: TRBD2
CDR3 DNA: TGTGCCAGCAGCTTTAGCGGGAGCAACGAGCAGTACTTC
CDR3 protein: CASSFSGSNEQYF

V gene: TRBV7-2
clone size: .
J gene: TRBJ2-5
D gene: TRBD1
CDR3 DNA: TGTGCCAGCAGCTCGGACAGGGCCGTGGAGACCCAGTACTTC
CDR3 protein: CASSSDRAVETQYF

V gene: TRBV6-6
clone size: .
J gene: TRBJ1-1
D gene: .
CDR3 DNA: TGTGCCAGCAGTCCGACAGGTATGAACACTGAAGCTTTCTTT
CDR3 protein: CASSPTGMNTEAFF

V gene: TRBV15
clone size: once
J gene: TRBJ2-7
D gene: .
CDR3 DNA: TGTGCCACCAGCAGAGAAGGGACGGCCTCCTACGAGCAGTACTTC
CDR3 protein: CATSREGTASYEQYF

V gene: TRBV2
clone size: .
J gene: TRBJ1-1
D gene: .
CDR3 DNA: TGTGCCAGCAGTGGGGATACCATGAACACTGAAGCTTTCTTT
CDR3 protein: CASSGDTMNTEAFF

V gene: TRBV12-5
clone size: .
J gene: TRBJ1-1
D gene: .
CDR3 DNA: TGTGCTAGTGGTTTAGGCCGTCTGGCTTTCTTT
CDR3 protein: CASGLGRLAFF

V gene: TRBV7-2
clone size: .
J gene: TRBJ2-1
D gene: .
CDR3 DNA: TGTGCCAGCAGCTTAGTTCGGGGTACCTACAATGAGCAGTTCTTC
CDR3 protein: CASSLVRGTYNEQFF

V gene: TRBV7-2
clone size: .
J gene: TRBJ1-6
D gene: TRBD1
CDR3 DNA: TGTGCCAGCAGCTTAAACAGGGGAAATTCCAATTCACCCCTCCACTTT
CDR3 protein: CASSLNRGNSNSPLHF

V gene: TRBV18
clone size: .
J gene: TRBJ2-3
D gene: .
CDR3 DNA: TGTGCCAGCTCACCGGGCCCGACCGACACAGATACGCAGTATTTT
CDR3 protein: CASSPGPTDTDTQYF

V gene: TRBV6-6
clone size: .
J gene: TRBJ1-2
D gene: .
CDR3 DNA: TGTGCCAGCAGGTCGGGAGCAAACTATGGCTACACCTTC
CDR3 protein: CASRSGANYGYTF

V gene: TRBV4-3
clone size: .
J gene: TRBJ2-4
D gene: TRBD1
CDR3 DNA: TGCGCCAGCAGCCAAGGAGCAGGGGGCAAAAACATTCAGTACTTC
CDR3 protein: CASSQGAGGKNIQYF

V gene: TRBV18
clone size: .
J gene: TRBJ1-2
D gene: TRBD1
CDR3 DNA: TGTGCCAGCTCACCATCACAGGGGCATGGCTACACCTTC
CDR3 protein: CASSPSQGHGYTF

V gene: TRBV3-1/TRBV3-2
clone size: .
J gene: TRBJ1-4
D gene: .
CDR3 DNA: TGTGCCAGCAGAGATAACACACGGGGGATTGAAAAACTGTTTTTT
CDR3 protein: CASRDNTRGIEKLFF

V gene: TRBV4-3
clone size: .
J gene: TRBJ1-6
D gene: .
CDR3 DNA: TGCGCCAGCAGCCAAGTGGAGTCCAGCTCCTATAATTCACCCCTCCACTTT
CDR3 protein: CASSQVESSSYNSPLHF

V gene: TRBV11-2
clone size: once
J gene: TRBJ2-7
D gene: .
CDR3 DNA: TGTGCCAGCAGCTTAGTCTCCTCAACCCGCTCCTACGAGCAGTACTTC
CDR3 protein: CASSLVSSTRSYEQYF

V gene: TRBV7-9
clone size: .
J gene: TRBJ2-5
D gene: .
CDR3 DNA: TGTGCCAGCAGCGGGGACCCTTCGACGCTGGGGGAGACCCAGTACTTC
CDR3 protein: CASSGDPSTLGETQYF

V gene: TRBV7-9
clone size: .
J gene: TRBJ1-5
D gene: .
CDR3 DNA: TGTGCCAGCAGCCCCGGACAGTATAGCAATCAGCCCCAGCATTTT
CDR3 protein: CASSPGQYSNQPQHF

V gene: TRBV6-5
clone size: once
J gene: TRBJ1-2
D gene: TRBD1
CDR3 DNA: TGTGCCACTCAGACAGGGGGCAACTATGGCTACACCTTC
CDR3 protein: CATQTGGNYGYTF